The rows below give T cell receptor beta chains drawn from one sample of a study of T-cell memory formation after mild COVID-19. TCRdb reprocessed the 5' RACE reads with MiXCR, giving one entry per CDR3 protein. The sample lists about 290,000 distinct CDR3 sequences; approximately 15% were seen once. Sequencing was carried out using PBMCs or a T cell subset sorted from them (not recorded which). The receptors were sampled from a young man who had mild COVID-19 (a few samples of this study predate the infection). Cell type and time point are not known. Each CDR3 is given with its conserved first and last residue. The D gene is left open where the match is weak. Part of the rows lack a size; the others show once, few, many or a class for expanded clones.

TGCGCCAGCAGCCCCACCGGACAGGGCACAGATACGCAGTATTTT	CASSPTGQGTDTQYF	TRBV5-1	TRBJ2-3	TRBD1	few
TGTGCCAGCAGCTCTCGAGCAGCGAAGAACACTGAAGCTTTCTTT	CASSSRAAKNTEAFF	TRBV9	TRBJ1-1	NA	few
TGTGCCAGCAGTTACTCGAGAGATCAGCCCCAGCATTTT	CASSYSRDQPQHF	TRBV6-6	TRBJ1-5	NA	many
TGTGCCAGCAGATGGGACACATCAAACTATGGCTACACCTTC	CASRWDTSNYGYTF	TRBV6-5	TRBJ1-2	NA	few
TGCGCCAGCAGCGGGACAGGGTTCGAGCAGTACTTC	CASSGTGFEQYF	TRBV4-1	TRBJ2-7	TRBD1	NA
TGCGCCAGCAGCTTGGACGTCAACGAGCAGTACTTC	CASSLDVNEQYF	TRBV5-1	TRBJ2-7	NA	NA
TGTGCCAGCAGCACAACAGGGTATATCTACACCTTC	CASSTTGYIYTF	TRBV7-6	TRBJ1-2	NA	NA
TGTGCCAGCAGTTCCGCCCCCGGACAGAGGAGGCAGTACTTC	CASSSAPGQRRQYF	TRBV6-5	TRBJ2-7	NA	NA
TGTGCCAGCAGCCCATCCAAGGCCGGGGAGCTGTTTTTT	CASSPSKAGELFF	TRBV7-2	TRBJ2-2	NA	NA
TGCGCCAGCAGTAATGGACAGGGGGACAATGAGCAGTTCTTC	CASSNGQGDNEQFF	TRBV10-1	TRBJ2-1	TRBD1	NA
TGTGCCAGCAGCGTAGGGGGGGCTGGCACAGATACGCAGTATTTT	CASSVGGAGTDTQYF	TRBV9	TRBJ2-3	NA	NA
TGTGCCAGCAGCGACCGGGCGGGCCCGGTATGGCCCCAGCATTTT	CASSDRAGPVWPQHF	TRBV7-6	TRBJ1-5	NA	NA
TGTGCCACCAGCAGAGGAACAGGGCAAATCGCGAACACCGGGGAGCTGTTTTTT	CATSRGTGQIANTGELFF	TRBV15	TRBJ2-2	NA	few
TGTGCCAGCAGCTTAGTTGGTAGCGGGAGGAATGAGCAGTTCTTC	CASSLVGSGRNEQFF	TRBV7-8	TRBJ2-1	TRBD2	few
TGTGCCAGCAGCTTTCCTCAGAGAGCGCAGTATTTT	CASSFPQRAQYF	TRBV7-2	TRBJ2-3	NA	few
TGTGCCAGCAGCTATGACAGGGGTAATTACAATGAGCAGTTCTTC	CASSYDRGNYNEQFF	TRBV2	TRBJ2-1	TRBD1	NA
TGTGCCAGCAGCCGGGGGACAGGGCATCTTACAGGAAACACCATATATTTT	CASSRGTGHLTGNTIYF	TRBV7-6	TRBJ1-3	TRBD1	few
TGTGCCAGCAGTTTATGGACTAGCGGGGGTTGGATGACAGATACGCAGTATTTT	CASSLWTSGGWMTDTQYF	TRBV27	TRBJ2-3	TRBD2	few
TGCGCCAGCAGCTTGTTGTCGCGAGAGACCCAGTACTTC	CASSLLSRETQYF	TRBV5-1	TRBJ2-5	NA	NA
TGTGCCAGCTCACCGACAGGGGATAGGAATTCACCCCTCCACTTT	CASSPTGDRNSPLHF	TRBV18	TRBJ1-6	TRBD1	NA
TGCGCCAGCAGCCAAGAGTTACTAGCGGGCATTCAGTACTTC	CASSQELLAGIQYF	TRBV4-3	TRBJ2-4	TRBD2	NA
TGTGCCAGCAGCTTGGAGGGGCAGCGCACAGATACGCAGTATTTT	CASSLEGQRTDTQYF	TRBV7-9	TRBJ2-3	NA	NA
TGTGCCACCAGTGAAGCGAGTACTACGGACAATGAGCAGTTCTTC	CATSEASTTDNEQFF	TRBV24-1	TRBJ2-1	NA	NA
TGCGCCAGCAGCCAAGCCCGGGCCAGAGCAGATACGCAGTATTTT	CASSQARARADTQYF	TRBV4-1	TRBJ2-3	NA	many
TGCGCCAGCAGTTCCGGGACTATGAATTCACCCCTCCACTTT	CASSSGTMNSPLHF	TRBV5-1	TRBJ1-6	NA	NA
TGTGCCAGCAGCCCCCAGGGTGAGGGGGCCCTCCACTTT	CASSPQGEGALHF	TRBV9	TRBJ1-6	NA	NA
TGTGCCAGTAGGGGTGGGGGATCCCTCAATGAGCAGTTCTTC	CASRGGGSLNEQFF	TRBV19	TRBJ2-1	NA	NA
TGTGCCAGCAGCTTGGCCACCGGGGGAACAGATACGCAGTATTTT	CASSLATGGTDTQYF	TRBV5-8	TRBJ2-3	NA	few
TGCAGCGCCGTGGTGTTGGGGACTGAAGCTTTCTTT	CSAVVLGTEAFF	TRBV29-1	TRBJ1-1	NA	few
TGCGCCAGCAGCTTGAGCGGAGACAGATACACAGATACGCAGTATTTT	CASSLSGDRYTDTQYF	TRBV5-1	TRBJ2-3	NA	few
TGTGCCAGCAGCTTAGGTCAGGGTCAGCCCCAGCATTTT	CASSLGQGQPQHF	TRBV7-6	TRBJ1-5	NA	many
TGTGCCAGCAGCCAAGAGGCATCGGGACAGGGATTACAAGAGACCCAGTACTTC	CASSQEASGQGLQETQYF	TRBV4-2	TRBJ2-5	TRBD1	NA
TGTGCCAGCAGTAGGACAGGGGACAGTCACGGCTACACCTTC	CASSRTGDSHGYTF	TRBV6-5	TRBJ1-2	TRBD1	NA
TGTGCCAGCAGTGTCTTGCGAGCCTATGGCTACACCTTC	CASSVLRAYGYTF	TRBV28	TRBJ1-2	NA	few
TGTGCCATCAGTGAGACGAGCACAGATACGCAGTATTTT	CAISETSTDTQYF	TRBV10-3	TRBJ2-3	NA	NA
TGTGCCAGCAGCAAAGGTCATGGAAACACCATATATTTT	CASSKGHGNTIYF	TRBV21-1	TRBJ1-3	NA	few
TGCAGCGTTGCCCAACTTCAGGGTGAACTGTTTTTT	CSVAQLQGELFF	TRBV29-1	TRBJ1-4	NA	NA
TGTGCCAGCAGCCCAGAGGGGGGCTGGGACAATGAGCAGTTCTTC	CASSPEGGWDNEQFF	TRBV27	TRBJ2-1	NA	NA
TGTGCCAGCAGCCCGCAGACGGCCCGGGGGACTGAAGCTTTCTTT	CASSPQTARGTEAFF	TRBV7-9	TRBJ1-1	NA	few
TGTGCCAGCAATCAGGCCTTGGGCGGGGATACGCAGTATTTT	CASNQALGGDTQYF	TRBV2	TRBJ2-3	NA	NA
TGTGCCAGCAGCCCTGGGACAGCCCTCTACAATGAGCAGTTCTTC	CASSPGTALYNEQFF	TRBV11-2	TRBJ2-1	TRBD1	few
TGCGCCAGCAGCTCCGTTTCAGGGGGCGCGTACAATGAGCAGTTCTTC	CASSSVSGGAYNEQFF	TRBV5-1	TRBJ2-1	TRBD1	few
TGTGCCAGCAGCCGTCCGACAGGGAACTATGGCTACACCTTC	CASSRPTGNYGYTF	TRBV5-6	TRBJ1-2	TRBD1	few
TGTGCCAGCAGCCAAGATCCAGGGGTCACTGAAGCTTTCTTT	CASSQDPGVTEAFF	TRBV3-1	TRBJ1-1	NA	few
TGTGCCAGCAGCTCATCACCGGGACTTTCCTACGAGCAGTACTTC	CASSSSPGLSYEQYF	TRBV7-6	TRBJ2-7	NA	few